This passage covers 18 T cell receptor beta chains from one sample sequenced in a study of T-cell memory formation after mild COVID-19. MiXCR was run by TCRdb on the 5' RACE reads, yielding one entry per CDR3 protein. Of about 360,000 distinct CDR3 sequences in the sample, approximately 14% were seen once. The source material was PBMCs or a T cell subset sorted from them (not recorded which). These receptor sequences come from a man in his late teens or twenties who had mild COVID-19 (a few samples of this study predate the infection). Cell type and time point are not known.

The rearrangement uses TRBV4-1 and TRBJ2-5; D possibly corresponds to TRBD2 (6 bases). CDR1 and CDR2 from the germline V gene are MGHRA and YSYEKL. This CDR3 has 17 residues. Trimming stripped 0 bases from V and 2 bases from J, with 16 bases between. The DNA for the CDR3 is TGCGCCAGCAGCCAAGACGGGACTCCCGGGGTGCAAGAGACCCAGTACTTC. This sequence encodes CASSQDGTPGVQETQYF.

In this sample, this clonotype turned up a few times. The chain carries TRBV12-3 or TRBV12-4 and TRBJ2-7, with 7 bases that match TRBD2. V dropped 5 bases and J dropped 6; count of bases not matched to a gene: 10. This CDR3 is 14 amino acids long. The CDR3 spells CASSPGGGRREQYV. The CDR3 DNA sequence: TGTGCCAGCAGTCCGGGGGGTGGAAGGCGCGAGCAGTACGTC.

The chain links TRBV20-1 to TRBJ2-3; D uncertain. The ends were cut back, 5 bases at V and 7 bases at J, with 10 bases in the middle. Germline V gene lookup returns CDR1 DFQATT and CDR2 SNEGSKA (reference sequence). The CDR3 consists of 11 residues. CDR3 coding DNA: TGCAGTGCTTTTCAATTAAATACGCAGTATTTT. Amino acids: CSAFQLNTQYF.

This chain connects TRBV2 to TRBJ2-7; no firm D call. Germline V gene sequence: CDR1 SNHLY, CDR2 FYNNEI. There are 11 residues in the CDR3. V gave up 3 bases and J gave up 7 bases, with 7 bases separating them. As DNA, the CDR3 is TGTGCCAGCAGTGATATCTGGGAGCAGTACTTC. Translation: CASSDIWEQYF.

The V and J genes are TRBV5-1 and TRBJ1-2; TRBD1 matches 8 bases. There are 15 residues in the CDR3. Germline CDR1 and CDR2: SGHRS and YFSETQ. Trimming removed 5 bases from V and 7 bases from J; junction bases left unmatched: 13. Here the CDR3 DNA reads TGCGCCAGCAGTTCCACCGGGACAGGTGGTCTTGGCTACACCTTC. Protein: CASSSTGTGGLGYTF.

This clonotype was seen only a few times. V and J are TRBV6-2 or TRBV6-3 and TRBJ2-5; maybe TRBD1 (5 bases). The V gene lost 5 bases and the J gene lost 2 bases, with 15 bases spanning the gap. The CDR3 covers 15 residues. CDR1 is MNHEY, CDR2 SVGEGT, per germline. The CDR3 loop reads CASSPIQEPQETQYF. The DNA of the CDR3 is TGTGCCAGCAGTCCGATACAGGAGCCTCAAGAGACCCAGTACTTC.

Many counts were recorded for this clonotype. The chain joins TRBV7-8 to TRBJ2-5, with 10 bases aligning to TRBD1. Germline loops: CDR1 SGHVS, CDR2 FQNEAQ. The CDR3 runs 15 residues. The ends lost 6 bases at V and 2 bases at J; junction bases unmatched: 6. The CDR3 loop reads CASRMGTGEQETQYF. The CDR3 nucleotides read TGTGCCAGCAGGATGGGGACAGGGGAACAAGAGACCCAGTACTTC.

The chain carries TRBV4-1 and TRBJ2-2; 11 bases are a match to TRBD2. The CDR3 has 19 residues. Unmatched junction bases numbered 15, after V lost 5 bases and J lost 4 bases. Germline lookup yields CDR1 MGHRA and CDR2 YSYEKL. The CDR3 region is CASSRTGTSGGGGTGELFF. The CDR3, as DNA: TGCGCCAGCAGCAGGACCGGCACTAGCGGGGGAGGGGGCACCGGGGAGCTGTTTTTT.

This clonotype has only a few counts. The chain uses TRBV7-2 and TRBJ2-1; D assignment may be TRBD1 or TRBD2 (5 bases each). The germline CDR1 and CDR2 sequences are SGHTA and FQGNSA. Trimming took 0 bases from V and 0 from J, leaving 9 bases between them. The CDR3 is 16 amino acids. CDR3 bases: TGTGCCAGCAGCTTAGCGGGACGGGACTCCTACAATGAGCAGTTCTTC. Translation: CASSLAGRDSYNEQFF.

This clonotype has only a few counts. The genes are TRBV6-1 and TRBJ2-7, with a weak D call TRBD2 (5 bases). The V gene lost 7 bases and the J gene lost 0 bases, with 10 bases spanning the gap. Per the germline V gene, CDR1 is MNHNS and CDR2 is SASEGT. The CDR3 has 13 amino acids. The chain's CDR3 is CASIGGLSYEQYV. The CDR3 coding sequence is TGTGCCAGCATAGGTGGACTCTCCTACGAGCAGTACGTC.

The chain carries TRBV7-8 and TRBJ2-1; D perhaps matches TRBD2 (7 bases). CDR1 and CDR2 (germline): SGHVS, FQNEAQ. The ends were cut back, 0 bases at V and 4 bases at J, with 16 bases in the middle. The CDR3 has 17 residues. CDR3 protein: CASSLAAGATLYNEQFF. In nucleotides, the CDR3 is TGTGCCAGCAGCTTAGCTGCGGGGGCGACCCTATACAATGAGCAGTTCTTC. Supplemented by reference TRBV7-8 and TRBJ2-1, the full variable domain reads GAGVSQSPRYKVAKRGQDVALRCDPISGHVSLFWYQQALGQGPEFLTYFQNEAQLDKSGLPSDRFFAERPEGSVSTLKIQRTQQEDSAVYLCASSLAAGATLYNEQFFGPGTRLTVL.

The J gene is TRBJ2-7, the V gene TRBV7-2; TRBD2 is a possible D gene (6 bases). Trimming took off 5 bases at V and 6 bases at J, with 17 bases between the two ends. The germline V gene has CDR1 SGHTA and CDR2 FQGNSA. The CDR3 loop spans 14 amino acids. CDR3 DNA sequence: TGTGCCAGCAGCACTAGCATGGGGTATGCCGAGCAGTACGTC. It specifies CASSTSMGYAEQYV.

This clonotype was seen only once. The chain couples TRBV20-1 to TRBJ2-3; tentatively, D is TRBD1 (6 bases). Germline lookup yields CDR1 DFQATT and CDR2 SNEGSKA (reference sequence). V gave up 5 bases and J gave up 3 bases, with 18 bases separating them. There are 15 residues in the CDR3. The CDR3 region is CSARPQGHRTDTQYF. The CDR3 DNA is TGCAGTGCTCGCCCCCAGGGGCACAGAACAGATACGCAGTATTTT.

This clonotype was observed a handful of times. This chain links TRBV7-2 with TRBJ1-6; D not certain. Trimming took off 5 bases at V and 6 bases at J, with 11 bases between the two ends. This CDR3 region has 14 residues. Germline CDR1 is SGHTA and CDR2 is FQGNSA. The CDR3: CASSPGWGNSPLHF. CDR3 nucleotide sequence: TGTGCCAGCAGCCCTGGCTGGGGTAATTCACCCCTCCACTTT.

A few counts support this clonotype. The chain has TRBV5-1 and TRBJ2-2; D is uncertain. CDR1 and CDR2 (germline): SGHRS, YFSETQ. Between the trimmed V and J ends, which lost 5 bases and 6 bases, there was a span of 14 bases. The CDR3 contains 14 residues. The CDR3, as DNA: TGCGCCAGCAGTCCGAGGTTGGCACCCGGGGAGCTGTTTTTT. It is translated as CASSPRLAPGELFF.

This clonotype showed up just a few times. J is TRBJ1-1 and V is TRBV10-3; 8 bases agree with TRBD1. V gave up 8 bases and J gave up 6 bases; unmatched junction bases: 11. The CDR3 runs 14 residues. Germline loops: CDR1 ENHRY, CDR2 SYGVKD. The CDR3 reads CAIAPAGGQAEAFF. For the CDR3, the DNA is TGTGCCATCGCCCCAGCGGGGGGACAGGCTGAAGCTTTCTTT.

CDR3 nucleotides: TGTGCCAGCAGTGACGGACAGGGGAACGAGCAGTACTTC. This gives the protein CASSDGQGNEQYF. V and J are TRBV12-3 or TRBV12-4 and TRBJ2-7, with 9 bases fitting TRBD1. Trimming removed 5 bases from V and 5 bases from J; junction bases left unmatched: 4. The CDR3 sequence is 13 residues long.

This chain connects TRBV7-9 to TRBJ2-4; 10 positions agree with TRBD1. CDR3 size: 16 residues. Germline values: CDR1 SEHNR, CDR2 FQNEAQ (reference sequence). V gave up 5 bases and J gave up 3 bases; unmatched junction bases: 7. The CDR3 region is CASSPGTGVRKNIQYF. CDR3 DNA sequence: TGTGCCAGCAGCCCCGGGACAGGGGTACGCAAAAACATTCAGTACTTC.